The entry below gives a single TCR beta chain sequence along with its context. Germline V gene lookup returns CDR1 SGHNT and CDR2 YENEEA. The CDR3 is 16 residues long. V gave up 5 bases and J gave up 2 bases, with 16 bases separating them. This entry is derived from a study of blood T cell repertoires in COVID-19. Study summary: The analysed material was cDNA or gDNA that came from T cells, B-cell-depleted T cells, or PBMCs.

Individuals drawn from 24 US areas were roughly 18 to 95 years old. The study assigned cohorts using participant-reported clinical history. In the original workflow: Using reference gene primer amplification, nucleated cell counts were estimated. Sequencing used immunoSEQ multiplex PCR; TCRdb keeps in-frame clones, though not all of them. V and J calls and clone size are as listed in that table; D and trimming were resolved from the DNA. The sample gives 400,000 or so clones, approximately 89% of which show up once; roughly 1.9% is in the top ten. This TCR came from a man aged 40-50 years in a cohort exposed to, infected with or recovered from COVID-19 (not recorded which). What was sequenced was PBMCs or T cells enriched from blood (not recorded which). The chain recombines TRBV11-3 with TRBJ2-1; perhaps TRBD1 as D (5 bases). DNA of the CDR3: TGTGCCAGCAGCCCCCGGCCCCTCAGGGCCTACAATGAGCAGTTCTTC. The encoded protein is CASSPRPLRAYNEQFF.